A selection of T cell receptor beta chains follows, all from one sample in a study of CD8+CD57+ T cells in acquired aplastic anemia. Via MiXCR, TCRdb re-called the reads, giving one row per CDR3 protein. The data show 150,000 to 200,000 distinct CDR3 sequences, around 48% seen once. Sequencing was done on a sample of sorted CD4+, CD8+, or CD8+CD57+ T cells (not recorded which) from PBMCs. The receptors here all came from a human donor with aplastic anemia. CDR3s include the opening cysteine and the closing phenylalanine or tryptophan. The D gene is left open where the match is weak. Size values are once, few and many counts, or a class for expanded clones, and some rows have none.

J gene,V gene,D gene,clone size,CDR3 length,CDR3 protein,CDR3 DNA
TRBJ2-6,TRBV24-1,-,many,17,CATSPGGMRSGANVLTF,TGTGCCACCAGTCCCGGGGGTATGAGGTCTGGGGCCAACGTCCTGACTTTC
TRBJ2-7,TRBV11-2,TRBD1,many,14,CASSSNRGRGEQYF,TGTGCCAGCAGCTCCAACAGGGGGCGAGGCGAGCAGTACTTC
TRBJ1-6,TRBV7-2,TRBD1,-,13,CASTRGDNSPLHF,TGTGCCAGCACCAGGGGGGACAATTCACCCCTCCACTTT
TRBJ1-2,TRBV9,TRBD1,many,13,CASSEGTAYGYTF,TGTGCCAGCAGCGAGGGGACAGCCTATGGCTACACCTTC
TRBJ2-7,TRBV5-1,-,many,16,CASSPLISGSYYEQYF,TGCGCCAGCAGCCCTCTCATATCGGGATCCTACTACGAGCAGTACTTC
TRBJ1-4,TRBV15,TRBD1,-,16,CATSRDLGTGSGKLFF,TGTGCCACCAGCAGAGACCTCGGGACAGGGAGTGGAAAACTGTTTTTT
TRBJ2-1,TRBV6-5,TRBD2,-,15,CAISYGRGDYNEQFF,TGTGCCATCAGTTACGGGAGGGGCGACTACAATGAGCAGTTCTTC
TRBJ2-1,TRBV5-1,-,-,17,CASSLYSGSSSYNEQFF,TGCGCCAGCAGCTTATACTCAGGCTCTAGCTCCTACAATGAGCAGTTCTTC
TRBJ2-2,TRBV29-1,-,many,13,CSIRTEDTGELFF,TGCAGCATCCGGACAGAGGACACCGGGGAGCTGTTTTTT
TRBJ2-1,TRBV7-6,-,-,12,CASNGGRDEQFF,TGTGCCAGCAACGGGGGCCGCGATGAGCAGTTCTTC
TRBJ2-1,TRBV19,TRBD1,many,18,CASSRSIVRTGFYNEQFF,TGTGCCAGTAGTAGGTCGATCGTCCGGACAGGGTTCTACAATGAGCAGTTCTTC
TRBJ1-5,TRBV15,-,-,16,CATSRDFLYSNQPQHF,TGTGCCACCAGCAGAGATTTCCTCTATAGCAATCAGCCCCAGCATTTT
TRBJ1-6,TRBV19,-,many,14,CASKVTLYNSPLHF,TGTGCCAGTAAGGTGACGCTCTATAATTCACCCCTCCACTTT
TRBJ2-1,TRBV6-6,-,-,13,CASSGKGYNEQFF,TGTGCCAGCAGTGGTAAGGGCTACAATGAGCAGTTCTTC
TRBJ2-7,TRBV2,-,-,14,CASSEQGYSYEQYF,TGTGCCAGCAGTGAACAGGGATATTCCTACGAGCAGTACTTC
TRBJ2-2,TRBV20-1,-,-,14,CSARGRPDTGELFF,TGCAGTGCGCGGGGACGGCCTGACACCGGGGAGCTGTTTTTT
TRBJ2-7,TRBV10-3,TRBD2,-,13,CAAGGGKGYEQYF,TGTGCCGCGGGAGGGGGCAAGGGCTACGAGCAGTACTTC
TRBJ2-3,TRBV24-1,-,few,15,CATSDGGPGTDTQYF,TGTGCCACCAGTGATGGTGGGCCTGGGACAGATACGCAGTATTTT
TRBJ2-5,TRBV7-8,TRBD2,-,14,CASSLGTSSETQYF,TGTGCCAGCAGCTTGGGGACTAGCTCGGAGACCCAGTACTTC
TRBJ2-5,TRBV5-4,TRBD2,many,14,CASSLTSGEETQYF,TGTGCCAGCAGCTTGACTAGCGGGGAAGAGACCCAGTACTTC
TRBJ1-1,TRBV18,-,-,14,CASSPAYGGTEAFF,TGTGCCAGCTCACCCGCCTACGGGGGAACTGAAGCTTTCTTT
TRBJ1-2,TRBV28,-,-,11,CASSIGVGYTF,TGTGCCAGCAGCATTGGGGTAGGCTACACCTTC
TRBJ2-1,TRBV6-1,-,many,15,CASKSGTSTANEQFF,TGTGCCAGCAAGTCCGGGACCTCGACCGCCAATGAGCAGTTCTTC
TRBJ1-6,TRBV25-1,-,-,16,CASSESGVTYNSPLHF,TGTGCCAGCAGTGAAAGTGGGGTAACCTATAATTCACCCCTCCACTTT
TRBJ2-7,TRBV27,-,-,15,CASSPRPGTGSEQYF,TGTGCCAGCAGTCCACGTCCCGGGACGGGTTCCGAGCAGTACTTC
TRBJ1-1,TRBV9,-,few,21,CASSVASLGRGSLAMNTEAFF,TGTGCCAGCAGCGTAGCCTCCCTGGGGCGGGGGAGTCTCGCAATGAACACTGAAGCTTTCTTT
TRBJ1-2,TRBV6-1,-,-,13,CASRKRDRAGYTF,TGTGCCAGCAGGAAAAGGGACCGGGCAGGCTACACCTTC
TRBJ2-7,TRBV6-1,-,many,11,CASDGSYEQYF,TGTGCCAGTGATGGTTCCTACGAGCAGTACTTC
TRBJ1-1,TRBV27,-,-,19,CASSLTTGLPGVTNTEAFF,TGTGCCAGCAGTTTAACCACGGGACTCCCGGGGGTAACAAACACTGAAGCTTTCTTT
TRBJ1-1,TRBV19,-,-,12,CASSWARTEAFF,TGTGCCAGTAGTTGGGCACGCACTGAAGCTTTCTTT
TRBJ2-7,TRBV7-2,-,-,13,CASSLSGPYEQYF,TGTGCCAGCAGCTTAAGCGGGCCCTACGAGCAGTACTTC
TRBJ2-2,TRBV20-1,-,many,11,CSASGGGELFF,TGCAGTGCTAGTGGGGGCGGGGAGCTGTTTTTT
TRBJ2-7,TRBV12-3/TRBV12-4,TRBD2,many,15,CASSLLVGGGYEQYF,TGTGCCAGCAGTTTATTGGTCGGGGGGGGCTACGAGCAGTACTTC
TRBJ1-6,TRBV2,TRBD1,-,15,CASRSSPGQNSPLHF,TGTGCCAGCAGGAGCTCTCCGGGACAGAATTCACCCCTCCACTTT
TRBJ2-5,TRBV24-1,TRBD1,few,15,CATSDLQQGQETQYF,TGTGCCACCAGTGATTTGCAACAGGGGCAAGAGACCCAGTACTTC
TRBJ2-3,TRBV15,TRBD1,-,16,CATSRGDRGFTDTQYF,TGTGCCACCAGCAGAGGGGACAGGGGGTTCACAGATACGCAGTATTTT
TRBJ2-7,TRBV7-9,TRBD1,-,14,CAISDPGQSREQYF,TGTGCCATCAGTGATCCGGGACAGTCGAGGGAGCAGTACTTC
TRBJ1-6,TRBV2,-,many,13,CASSAGRDSPLHF,TGTGCCAGCAGTGCTGGAAGGGATTCGCCCCTCCACTTT
TRBJ2-1,TRBV20-1,TRBD1,-,12,CSARSDRLERFF,TGCAGTGCTAGATCGGACAGGCTTGAGCGGTTCTTC
TRBJ1-6,TRBV19,-,-,14,CASSSQVFNSPLHF,TGTGCCAGTAGTAGCCAGGTTTTTAATTCACCCCTCCACTTT
TRBJ1-6,TRBV29-1,-,once,14,CSAREGGGNSPLHF,TGCAGCGCTCGGGAGGGCGGGGGAAATTCACCCCTCCACTTT
TRBJ2-2,TRBV5-6,-,many,15,CASSHGTLNTGELFF,TGTGCCAGCAGCCACGGGACTCTTAACACCGGGGAGCTGTTTTTT
TRBJ2-1,TRBV7-7,TRBD2,many,15,CASSPEGAGGGEQFF,TGTGCTAGCAGCCCCGAGGGCGCGGGGGGGGGTGAGCAGTTCTTC
TRBJ1-1,TRBV19,-,many,15,CASSIVPGTVTEAFF,TGTGCCAGTAGTATAGTCCCAGGGACGGTCACTGAAGCTTTCTTT
TRBJ1-1,TRBV5-1,TRBD1,many,16,CASSPGTARLNTEAFF,TGCGCCAGCAGCCCGGGGACAGCACGGCTGAACACTGAAGCTTTCTTT
TRBJ2-3,TRBV5-5,TRBD2,many,18,CASRLGVAGGGSTDTQYF,TGTGCCAGCAGATTGGGGGTAGCGGGGGGTGGGAGCACAGATACGCAGTATTTT
TRBJ1-6,TRBV10-3,-,-,14,CASKQGVEHSPLHF,TGTGCCAGCAAACAGGGAGTCGAGCATTCACCCCTCCACTTT
TRBJ2-3,TRBV6-5,TRBD2,many,13,CASILAGTDTQYF,TGTGCCAGCATACTAGCGGGCACAGATACGCAGTATTTT
TRBJ2-1,TRBV12-3/TRBV12-4,-,-,16,CASSPTRIPFDNEQFF,TGTGCCAGCAGCCCCACGCGGATCCCCTTCGACAATGAGCAGTTCTTC
TRBJ2-7,TRBV5-1,-,-,15,CASSISGTASYEQYF,TGCGCCAGCAGCATCTCCGGGACTGCCTCCTACGAGCAGTACTTC
TRBJ2-3,TRBV20-1,TRBD2,few,20,CSARGYPGTSGGPDTDTQYF,TGCAGTGCTAGGGGATATCCCGGGACTAGCGGGGGGCCCGACACAGATACGCAGTATTTT
TRBJ1-2,TRBV7-9,-,-,12,CASSLSGNGYTF,TGTGCCAGCAGCTTAAGTGGGAATGGCTACACCTTC
TRBJ2-5,TRBV19,TRBD1,once,18,CASSILHRDRGVKETQYF,TGTGCCAGTAGTATCCTGCACCGGGACAGGGGAGTAAAAGAGACCCAGTACTTC
TRBJ2-3,TRBV29-1,-,few,10,CSVGSDTQYF,TGCAGCGTTGGATCAGATACGCAGTATTTT
TRBJ2-6,TRBV25-1,-,-,17,CASSSYNRNSGANVLTF,TGTGCCAGCAGCTCTTATAACAGGAACTCTGGGGCCAACGTCCTGACTTTC
TRBJ2-5,TRBV10-3,TRBD2,-,16,CAISDPSGMQGETQYF,TGTGCCATCAGTGATCCGAGCGGGATGCAGGGAGAGACCCAGTACTTC
TRBJ2-5,TRBV29-1,-,-,12,CSVDLGLETQYF,TGCAGCGTTGATTTGGGGCTAGAGACCCAGTACTTC